This T cell receptor (beta chain) was observed in a study of neurological immune-mediated disorders. Study results and limitations: The absence of shared CDR3 amino acid sequences among expanded clones across subjects suggests private repertoires in all groups.

This clonotype occurred many times. Its specificity is not known. The CDR3 is made up of 15 amino acids. V was shortened by 2 bases and J by 3 bases, with 13 bases between the two germline ends. Germline V lookup: CDR1 DFQATT, CDR2 SNEGSKA (reference sequence). TCRdb reprocessed the 5' RACE reads via MiXCR and lists one record per CDR3 protein. This sample has 35,000 to 45,000 distinct CDR3 sequences; roughly 15% occur once, and the top ten carry more than 20%. PBMCs numbering 2 million and stored at -80 C yielded the unsorted libraries. Input material: PBMCs. This TCR derives from a woman in her 50s with HTLV-1-associated myelopathy (HAM/TSP). The chain combines TRBV20-1 with TRBJ1-4; tentative D call: TRBD1 (6 bases). This CDR3 is CSARSGEGANEKLFF. The CDR3 DNA reads TGCAGTGCTAGAAGTGGGGAGGGGGCTAATGAAAAACTGTTTTTT.